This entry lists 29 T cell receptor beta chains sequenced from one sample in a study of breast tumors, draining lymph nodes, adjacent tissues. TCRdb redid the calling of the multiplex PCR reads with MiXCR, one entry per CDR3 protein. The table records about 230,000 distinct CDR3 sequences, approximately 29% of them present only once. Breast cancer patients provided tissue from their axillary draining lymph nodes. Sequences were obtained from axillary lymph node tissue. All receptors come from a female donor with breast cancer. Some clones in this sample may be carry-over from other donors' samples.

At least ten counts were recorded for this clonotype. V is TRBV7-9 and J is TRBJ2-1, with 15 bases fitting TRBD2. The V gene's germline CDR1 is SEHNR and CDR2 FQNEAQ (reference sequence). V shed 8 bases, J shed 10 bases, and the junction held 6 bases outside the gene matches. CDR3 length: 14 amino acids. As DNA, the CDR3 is TGTGCCAGCGCGGGACTAGCGGGAGGAGGGGAGCAGTTCTTC. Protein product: CASAGLAGGGEQFF.

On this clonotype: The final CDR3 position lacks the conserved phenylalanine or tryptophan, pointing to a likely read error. DNA of the CDR3: TGCAGCGTTGACGGACTTGGCGGCACCATATATTCT. Encoded protein: CSVDGLGGTIYS. The chain couples TRBV29-1 to TRBJ1-3; D is uncertain. Germline V gives CDR1 SQVTM, CDR2 ANQGSEA. Trimming took 3 bases from V and 9 from J, leaving 12 bases between them. The CDR3 has 12 amino acids.

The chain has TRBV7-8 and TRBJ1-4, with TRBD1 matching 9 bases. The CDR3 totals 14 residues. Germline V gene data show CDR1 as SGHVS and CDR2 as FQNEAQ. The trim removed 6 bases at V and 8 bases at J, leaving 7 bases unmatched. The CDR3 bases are TGTGCCAGCAGAGACGGGACAGGGTTCGAAAAACTGTTTTTT. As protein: CASRDGTGFEKLFF.

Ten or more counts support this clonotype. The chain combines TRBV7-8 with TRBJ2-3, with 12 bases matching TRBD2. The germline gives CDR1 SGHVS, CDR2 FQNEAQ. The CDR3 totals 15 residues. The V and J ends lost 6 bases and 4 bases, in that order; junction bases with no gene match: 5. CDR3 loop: CASRLLAGGSDTQYF. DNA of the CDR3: TGTGCCAGCAGATTACTAGCGGGAGGATCAGATACGCAGTATTTT. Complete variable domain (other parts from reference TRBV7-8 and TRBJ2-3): GAGVSQSPRYKVAKRGQDVALRCDPISGHVSLFWYQQALGQGPEFLTYFQNEAQLDKSGLPSDRFFAERPEGSVSTLKIQRTQQEDSAVYLCASRLLAGGSDTQYFGPGTRLTVL.

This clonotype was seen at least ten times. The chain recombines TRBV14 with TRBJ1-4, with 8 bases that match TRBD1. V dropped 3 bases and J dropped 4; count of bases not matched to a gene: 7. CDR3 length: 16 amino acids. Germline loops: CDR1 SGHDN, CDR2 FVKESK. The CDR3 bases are TGTGCCAGCAGCCAGGAACCACAGGGGGGTAATGAAAAACTGTTTTTT. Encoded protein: CASSQEPQGGNEKLFF.

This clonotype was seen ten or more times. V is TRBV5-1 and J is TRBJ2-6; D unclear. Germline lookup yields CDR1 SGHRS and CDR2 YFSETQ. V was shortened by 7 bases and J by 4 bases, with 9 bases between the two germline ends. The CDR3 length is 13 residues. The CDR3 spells CASSPSGANVLTF. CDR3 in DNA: TGCGCCAGCTCACCTTCCGGGGCCAACGTCCTGACTTTC.

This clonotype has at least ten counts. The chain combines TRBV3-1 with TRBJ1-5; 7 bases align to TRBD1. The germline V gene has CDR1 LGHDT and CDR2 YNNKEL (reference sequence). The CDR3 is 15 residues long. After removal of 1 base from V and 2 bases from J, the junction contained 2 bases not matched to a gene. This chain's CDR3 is CASSQAGTGNQPQHF. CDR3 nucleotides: TGTGCCAGCAGCCAAGCCGGGACAGGCAATCAGCCCCAGCATTTT.

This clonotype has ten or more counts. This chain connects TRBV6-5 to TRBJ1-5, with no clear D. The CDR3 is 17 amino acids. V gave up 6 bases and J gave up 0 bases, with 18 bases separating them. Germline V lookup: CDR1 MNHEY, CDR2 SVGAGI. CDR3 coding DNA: TGTGCCAGCAGCCCATCCGGCGGGGAATATAGCAATCAGCCCCAGCATTTT. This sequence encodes CASSPSGGEYSNQPQHF.

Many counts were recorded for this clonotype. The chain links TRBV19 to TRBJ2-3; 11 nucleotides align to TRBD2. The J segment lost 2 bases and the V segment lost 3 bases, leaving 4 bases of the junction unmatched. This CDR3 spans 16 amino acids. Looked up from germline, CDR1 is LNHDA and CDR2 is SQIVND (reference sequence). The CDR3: CASSIGTSGVTDTQYF. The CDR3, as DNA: TGTGCCAGTAGTATCGGGACTAGCGGAGTCACAGATACGCAGTATTTT.

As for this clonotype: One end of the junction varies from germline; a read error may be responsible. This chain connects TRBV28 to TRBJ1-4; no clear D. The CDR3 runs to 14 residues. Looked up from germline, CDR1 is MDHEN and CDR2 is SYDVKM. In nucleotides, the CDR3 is TGTGCCAGCAGTTTAAACACGAGGTATGAAAAGCTGTTTTTT. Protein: CASSLNTRYEKLFF. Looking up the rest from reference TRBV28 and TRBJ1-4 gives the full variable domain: DVKVTQSSRYLVKRTGEKVFLECVQDMDHENMFWYRQDPGLGLRLIYFSYDVKMKEKGDIPEGYSVSREKKERFSLILESASTNQTSMYLCASSLNTRYEKLFFGSGTQLSVL.

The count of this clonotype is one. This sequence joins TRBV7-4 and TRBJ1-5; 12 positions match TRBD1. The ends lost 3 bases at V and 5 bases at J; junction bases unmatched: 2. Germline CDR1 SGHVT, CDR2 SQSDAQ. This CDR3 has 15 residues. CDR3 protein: CASSFGTGGDQPQHF. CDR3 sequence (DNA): TGTGCCAGCAGCTTCGGGACAGGGGGCGATCAGCCCCAGCATTTT.

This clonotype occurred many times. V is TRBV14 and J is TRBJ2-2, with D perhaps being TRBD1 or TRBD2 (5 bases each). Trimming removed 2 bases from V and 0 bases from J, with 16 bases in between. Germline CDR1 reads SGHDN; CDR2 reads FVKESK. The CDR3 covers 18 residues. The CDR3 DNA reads TGTGCCAGCAGCCAACCGGACTCGCTGGGGGCGAACACCGGGGAGCTGTTTTTT. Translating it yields CASSQPDSLGANTGELFF.

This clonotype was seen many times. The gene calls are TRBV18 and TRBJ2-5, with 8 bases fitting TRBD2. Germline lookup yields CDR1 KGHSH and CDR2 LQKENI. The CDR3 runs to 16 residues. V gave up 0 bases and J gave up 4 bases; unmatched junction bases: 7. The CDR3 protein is CASSPPRGAPGETQYF. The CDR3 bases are TGTGCCAGCTCACCACCGCGGGGGGCGCCGGGAGAGACCCAGTACTTC.

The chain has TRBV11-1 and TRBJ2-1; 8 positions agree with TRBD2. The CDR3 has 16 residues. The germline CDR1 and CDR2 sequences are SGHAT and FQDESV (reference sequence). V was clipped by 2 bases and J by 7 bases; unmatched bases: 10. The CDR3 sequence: CASSLLREAQVNEQFF. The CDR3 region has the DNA TGTGCCAGCAGCTTACTGCGGGAGGCCCAGGTGAATGAGCAGTTCTTC.

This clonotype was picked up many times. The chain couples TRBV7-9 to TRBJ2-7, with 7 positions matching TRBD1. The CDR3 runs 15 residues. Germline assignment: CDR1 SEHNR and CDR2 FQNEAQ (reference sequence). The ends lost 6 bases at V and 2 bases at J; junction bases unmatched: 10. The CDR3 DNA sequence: TGTGCCAGCAGACCCGACAGGGCCCTCGCCTACGAGCAGTACTTC. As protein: CASRPDRALAYEQYF.

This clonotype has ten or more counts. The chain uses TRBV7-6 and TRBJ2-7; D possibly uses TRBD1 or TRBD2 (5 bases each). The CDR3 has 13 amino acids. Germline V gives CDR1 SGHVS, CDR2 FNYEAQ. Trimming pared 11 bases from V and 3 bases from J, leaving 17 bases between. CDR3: CASLGPPLYEQYF. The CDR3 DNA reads TGTGCCTCATTGGGACCCCCACTCTACGAGCAGTACTTC. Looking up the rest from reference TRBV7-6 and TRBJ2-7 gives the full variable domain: GAGVSQSPRYKVTKRGQDVALRCDPISGHVSLYWYRQALGQGPEFLTYFNYEAQQDKSGLPNDRFSAERPEGSISTLTIQRTEQRDSAMYRCASLGPPLYEQYFGPGTRLTVT.

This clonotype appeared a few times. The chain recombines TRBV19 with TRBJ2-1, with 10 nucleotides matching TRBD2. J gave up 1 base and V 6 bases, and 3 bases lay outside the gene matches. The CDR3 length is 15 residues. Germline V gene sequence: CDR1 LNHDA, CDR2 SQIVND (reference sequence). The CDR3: CASRRTSGSYNEQFF. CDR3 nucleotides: TGTGCCAGTAGACGGACTAGCGGATCCTACAATGAGCAGTTCTTC.

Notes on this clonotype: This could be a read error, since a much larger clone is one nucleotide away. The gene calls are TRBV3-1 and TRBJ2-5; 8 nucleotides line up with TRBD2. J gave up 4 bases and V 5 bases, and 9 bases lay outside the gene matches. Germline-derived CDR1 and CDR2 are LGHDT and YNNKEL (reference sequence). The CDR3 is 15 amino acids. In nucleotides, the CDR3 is TGTGCCAGCAGCTACCCACTAGCGGTACGAGAGACCCAGTACTTC. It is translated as CASSYPLAVRETQYF.

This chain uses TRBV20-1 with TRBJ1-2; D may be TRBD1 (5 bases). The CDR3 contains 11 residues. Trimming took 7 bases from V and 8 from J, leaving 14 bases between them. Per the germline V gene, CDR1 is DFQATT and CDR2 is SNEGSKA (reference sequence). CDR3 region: CSVAGENGYTF. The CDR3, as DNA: TGCAGTGTAGCGGGGGAAAACGGCTACACCTTC.

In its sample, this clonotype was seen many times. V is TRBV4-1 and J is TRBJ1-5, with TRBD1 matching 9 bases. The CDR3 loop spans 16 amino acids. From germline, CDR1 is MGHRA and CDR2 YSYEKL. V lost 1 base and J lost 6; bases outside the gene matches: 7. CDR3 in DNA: TGCGCCAGCAGCCAAGTTGACAGGGGGATGGGTCAGCCCCAGCATTTT. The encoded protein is CASSQVDRGMGQPQHF.

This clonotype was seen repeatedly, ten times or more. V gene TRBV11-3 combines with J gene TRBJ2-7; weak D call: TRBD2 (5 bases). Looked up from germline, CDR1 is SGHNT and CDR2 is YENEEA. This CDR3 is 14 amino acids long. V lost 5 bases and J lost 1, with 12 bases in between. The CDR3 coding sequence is TGTGCCAGCAGCCAGAGGGCCAAATCCTACGAGCAGTACTTC. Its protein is CASSQRAKSYEQYF.

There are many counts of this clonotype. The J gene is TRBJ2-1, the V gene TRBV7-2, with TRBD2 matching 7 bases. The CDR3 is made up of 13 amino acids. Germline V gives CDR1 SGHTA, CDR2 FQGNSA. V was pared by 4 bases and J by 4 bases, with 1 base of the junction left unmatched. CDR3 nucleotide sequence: TGTGCCAGCAGCTCGGGACTATACAATGAGCAGTTCTTC. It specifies CASSSGLYNEQFF. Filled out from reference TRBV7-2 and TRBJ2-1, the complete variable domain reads GAGVSQSPSNKVTEKGKDVELRCDPISGHTALYWYRQSLGQGLEFLIYFQGNSAPDKSGLPSDRFSAERTGGSVSTLTIQRTQQEDSAVYLCASSSGLYNEQFFGPGTRLTVL.

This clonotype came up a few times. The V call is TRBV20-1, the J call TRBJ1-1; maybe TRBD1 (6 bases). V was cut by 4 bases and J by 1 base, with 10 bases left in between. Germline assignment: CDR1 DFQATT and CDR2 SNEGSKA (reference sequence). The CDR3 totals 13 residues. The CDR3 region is CSAIKTGNTEAFF. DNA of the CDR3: TGCAGTGCTATAAAGACAGGGAACACTGAAGCTTTCTTT.

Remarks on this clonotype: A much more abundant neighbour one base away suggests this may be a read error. CDR3 protein: CASGPYEQYF. The DNA for the CDR3 is TGTGCCAGCGGACCCTACGAGCAGTACTTC. This chain connects TRBV6-2 or TRBV6-3 to TRBJ2-7, with D uncertain. Trimming removed 8 bases from V and 2 bases from J, with 4 bases in between. Germline V gives CDR1 MNHEY, CDR2 SVGEGT. The CDR3 runs to 10 residues.

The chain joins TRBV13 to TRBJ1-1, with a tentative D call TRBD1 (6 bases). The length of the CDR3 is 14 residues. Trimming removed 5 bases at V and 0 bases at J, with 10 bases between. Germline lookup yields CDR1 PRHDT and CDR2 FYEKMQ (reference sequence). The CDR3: CASSQGKLNTEAFF. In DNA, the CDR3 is TGTGCCAGCAGCCAGGGGAAATTGAACACTGAAGCTTTCTTT.

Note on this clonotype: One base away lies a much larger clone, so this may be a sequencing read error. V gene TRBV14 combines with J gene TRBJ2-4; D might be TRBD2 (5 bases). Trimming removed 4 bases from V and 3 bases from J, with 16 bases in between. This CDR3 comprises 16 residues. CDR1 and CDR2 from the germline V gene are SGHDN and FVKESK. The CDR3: CASSPRRWEYKNIQYF. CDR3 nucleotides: TGTGCCAGCAGCCCCCGGAGGTGGGAGTACAAAAACATTCAGTACTTC.

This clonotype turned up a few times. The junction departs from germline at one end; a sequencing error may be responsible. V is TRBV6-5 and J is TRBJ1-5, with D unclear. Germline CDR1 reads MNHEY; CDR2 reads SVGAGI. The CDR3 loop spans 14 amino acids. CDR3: CASSHSRGNQPQHF. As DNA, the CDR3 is TGTGCCAGCAGTCACTCTAGGGGCAATCAGCCCCAGCATTTT.

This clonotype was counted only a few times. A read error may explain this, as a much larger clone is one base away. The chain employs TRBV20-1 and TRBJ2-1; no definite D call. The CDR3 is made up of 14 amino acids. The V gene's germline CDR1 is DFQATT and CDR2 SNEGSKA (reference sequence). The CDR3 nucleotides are TGCTCCGGCCTGAGCTCCGGCTCCTACACTGAGCAGTTCTTC. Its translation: CSGLSSGSYTEQFF.

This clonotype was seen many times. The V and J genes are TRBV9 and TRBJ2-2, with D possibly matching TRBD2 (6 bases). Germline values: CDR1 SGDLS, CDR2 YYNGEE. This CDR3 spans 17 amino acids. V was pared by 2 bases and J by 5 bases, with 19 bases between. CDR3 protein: CASSVLSGGGGTGELFF. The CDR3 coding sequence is TGTGCCAGCAGCGTCCTTTCCGGGGGAGGAGGGACCGGGGAGCTGTTTTTT.